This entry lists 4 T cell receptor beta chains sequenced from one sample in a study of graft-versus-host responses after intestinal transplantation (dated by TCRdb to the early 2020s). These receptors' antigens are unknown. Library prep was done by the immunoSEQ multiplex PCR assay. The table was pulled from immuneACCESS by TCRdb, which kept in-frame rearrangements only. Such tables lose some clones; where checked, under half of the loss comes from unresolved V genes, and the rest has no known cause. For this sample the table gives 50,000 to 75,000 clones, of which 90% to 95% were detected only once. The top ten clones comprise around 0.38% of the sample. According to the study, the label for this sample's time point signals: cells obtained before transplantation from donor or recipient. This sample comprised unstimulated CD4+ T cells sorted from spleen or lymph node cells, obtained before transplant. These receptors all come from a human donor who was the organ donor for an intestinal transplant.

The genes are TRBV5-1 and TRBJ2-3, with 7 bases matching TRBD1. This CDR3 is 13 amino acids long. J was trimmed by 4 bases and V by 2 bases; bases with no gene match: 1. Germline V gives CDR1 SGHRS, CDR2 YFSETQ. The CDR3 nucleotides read TGCGCCAGCAGCTTAGGGGGCGCAGATACGCAGTATTTT. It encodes CASSLGGADTQYF.

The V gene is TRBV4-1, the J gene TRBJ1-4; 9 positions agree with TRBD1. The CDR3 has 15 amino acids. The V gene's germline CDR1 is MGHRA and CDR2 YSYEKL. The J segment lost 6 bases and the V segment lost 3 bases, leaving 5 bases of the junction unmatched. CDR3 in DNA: TGCGCCAGCAGCCACCGGGACAGGGACGATGAAAAACTGTTTTTT. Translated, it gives CASSHRDRDDEKLFF.

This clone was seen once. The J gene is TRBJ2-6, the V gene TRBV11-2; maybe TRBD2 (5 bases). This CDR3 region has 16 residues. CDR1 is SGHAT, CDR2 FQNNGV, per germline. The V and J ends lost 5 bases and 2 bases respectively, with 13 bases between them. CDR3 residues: CASSPGSGTGANVLTF. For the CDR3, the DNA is TGTGCCAGCAGCCCGGGATCAGGTACTGGGGCCAACGTCCTGACTTTC.

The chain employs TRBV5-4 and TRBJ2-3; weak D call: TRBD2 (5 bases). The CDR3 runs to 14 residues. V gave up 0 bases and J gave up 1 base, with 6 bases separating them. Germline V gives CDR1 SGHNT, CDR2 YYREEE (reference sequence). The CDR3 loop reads CASSLVRGTDTQYF. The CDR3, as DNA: TGTGCCAGCAGCTTGGTGAGGGGCACAGATACGCAGTATTTT.